Below are 10 T cell receptor beta chains sequenced from a single sample in a study of beta chain features in type 1 diabetes. Of the isolated RNA, all was reverse transcribed, and so the sequenced material was expressed TCRB transcripts. Only in-frame clones appear in the TCRdb table, and some are missing; sequencing was by immunoSEQ multiplex PCR. The table records 350,000 to 400,000 clones, approximately 15% of them present only once. The sequenced sample was naive CD4+ T cells from blood. These TCRs come from a young woman in good health.

V usage is TRBV30 and J usage is TRBJ2-1, with D possibly TRBD2 on 5 matching bases. Germline assignment: CDR1 GTSNPN and CDR2 SVGIG (reference sequence). This CDR3 has 13 residues. Deletions cut 4 bases from V and 7 bases from J, with 14 bases between. CDR3 sequence: CAWNMDSWNEQFF. CDR3 coding DNA: TGTGCCTGGAATATGGACTCCTGGAATGAGCAGTTCTTC.

This clone has just a few counts. The chain has TRBV19 and TRBJ2-1, with D possibly matching TRBD2 (6 bases). This CDR3 has 15 amino acids. Germline V lookup: CDR1 LNHDA, CDR2 SQIVND (reference sequence). Trimming removed 4 bases from V and 2 bases from J, with 12 bases in between. In nucleotides, the CDR3 is TGTGCCAGTAGTAGGGGGACTGGAGCCTACAATGAGCAGTTCTTC. The encoded protein is CASSRGTGAYNEQFF.

The sample holds a few counts of this clone. This chain joins TRBV10-3 and TRBJ1-1; no reliable D call. This CDR3 comprises 14 residues. Trimming cost V 7 bases and J 0 bases, with 12 bases left between them. CDR1 is ENHRY and CDR2 is SYGVKD in the germline V gene. CDR3 nucleotide sequence: TGTGCCATCAATAAGGGAGATTTGAACACTGAAGCTTTCTTT. Encoded protein: CAINKGDLNTEAFF.

A few counts support this clone. The chain links TRBV2 to TRBJ2-3; maybe TRBD2 (5 bases). The germline CDR1 and CDR2 sequences are SNHLY and FYNNEI. The V end was cut by 6 bases, the J end by 7 bases, with 11 bases between. This CDR3 is built from 12 residues. In DNA form, the CDR3 reads TGTGCCAGCAGGGATCCCGGGAATACGCAGTATTTT. This sequence encodes CASRDPGNTQYF.

This clone has a handful of counts. V is TRBV30 and J is TRBJ2-1; D gene uncertain. V was shortened by 4 bases and J by 4 bases, with 14 bases between the two germline ends. The CDR3 consists of 14 residues. Germline V gene data show CDR1 as GTSNPN and CDR2 as SVGIG (reference sequence). CDR3 amino acids: CAWTPLLAYNEQFF. The DNA for the CDR3 is TGTGCCTGGACGCCGTTACTCGCTTACAATGAGCAGTTCTTC.

The V gene is TRBV18, the J gene TRBJ2-2; D is uncertain. In germline, CDR1 is KGHSH, CDR2 LQKENI. Trimming stripped 3 bases from V and 6 bases from J, with 14 bases between. CDR3 length: 15 residues. The CDR3 spells CASSPLGQVAGELFF. As DNA, the CDR3 is TGTGCCAGCTCACCCCTTGGCCAGGTTGCCGGGGAGCTGTTTTTT.

This clone was counted only a few times. The V and J genes are TRBV25-1 and TRBJ1-3; D possibly corresponds to TRBD1 (5 bases). The V end lost 8 bases, the J end lost 3 bases, and 8 bases lay between the germline ends. CDR3 size: 12 residues. Germline V gene sequence: CDR1 MGHDK, CDR2 SYGVNS. The CDR3 here is CASEGDGNTIYF. The CDR3 coding sequence is TGTGCCAGCGAAGGGGATGGAAACACCATATATTTT.

The chain is built from TRBV30 and TRBJ2-2; TRBD2 matches 8 bases. V shed 0 bases and J 5 bases; nucleotides not matched to a gene: 17. CDR1 and CDR2 (germline): GTSNPN, SVGIG (reference sequence). The CDR3 is 19 amino acids. CDR3 loop: CAWSVGLAGSLFKTGELFF. CDR3 nucleotides: TGTGCCTGGAGTGTAGGGTTAGCGGGAAGCCTTTTTAAAACCGGGGAGCTGTTTTTT.

The chain combines TRBV11-2 with TRBJ2-1; 9 positions agree with TRBD1. Per the germline V gene, CDR1 is SGHAT and CDR2 is FQNNGV. The ends lost 5 bases at V and 0 bases at J; junction bases unmatched: 14. The CDR3 contains 19 residues. The CDR3 DNA sequence: TGTGCCAGCAGCCGAAACAGGGGGCAGGGCGGGAGCTCCTACAATGAGCAGTTCTTC. Translated, it gives CASSRNRGQGGSSYNEQFF. The full variable domain, with the rest looked up from reference TRBV11-2 and TRBJ2-1, is EAGVAQSPRYKIIEKRQSVAFWCNPISGHATLYWYQQILGQGPKLLIQFQNNGVVDDSQLPKDRFSAERLKGVDSTLKIQPAKLEDSAVYLCASSRNRGQGGSSYNEQFFGPGTRLTVL.

This clone was detected only a few times. The chain uses TRBV5-6 and TRBJ2-5; TRBD1 is a possible D gene (7 bases). Germline lookup yields CDR1 SGHDT and CDR2 YYEEEE. V was trimmed by 0 bases and J by 5 bases, leaving 14 bases between them. The CDR3 has 15 amino acids. The chain's CDR3 is CASSLGQGGGETQYF. The CDR3 DNA is TGTGCCAGCAGCTTGGGACAGGGAGGAGGGGAGACCCAGTACTTC.